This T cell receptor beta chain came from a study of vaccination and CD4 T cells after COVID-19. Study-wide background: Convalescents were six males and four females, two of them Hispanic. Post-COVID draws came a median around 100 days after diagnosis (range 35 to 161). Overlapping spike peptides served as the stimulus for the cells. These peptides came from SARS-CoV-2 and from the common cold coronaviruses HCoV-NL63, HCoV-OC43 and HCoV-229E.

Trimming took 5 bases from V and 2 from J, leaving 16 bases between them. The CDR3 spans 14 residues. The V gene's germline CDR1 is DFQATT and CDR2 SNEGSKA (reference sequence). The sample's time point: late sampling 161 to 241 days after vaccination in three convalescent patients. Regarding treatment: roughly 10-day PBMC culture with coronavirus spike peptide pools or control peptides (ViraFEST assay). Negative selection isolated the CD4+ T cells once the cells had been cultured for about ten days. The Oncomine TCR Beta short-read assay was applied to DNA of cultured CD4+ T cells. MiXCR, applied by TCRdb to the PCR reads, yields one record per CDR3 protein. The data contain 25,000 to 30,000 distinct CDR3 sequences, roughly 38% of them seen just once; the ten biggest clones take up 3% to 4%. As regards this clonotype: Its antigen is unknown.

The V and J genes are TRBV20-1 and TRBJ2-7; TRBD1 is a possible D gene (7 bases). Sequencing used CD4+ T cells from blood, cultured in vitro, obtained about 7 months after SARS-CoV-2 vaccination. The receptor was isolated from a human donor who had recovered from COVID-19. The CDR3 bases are TGCAGTGCTGAGAACGCGGGACAGACCTACGAGCAGTACTTC. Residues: CSAENAGQTYEQYF.